This T cell receptor (beta chain) was recovered during a study of CD8 T cells in Susac syndrome. General study findings and limits: It was acknowledged in the study that the number of individuals who were included in its TCR sequencing and HLA analysis was relatively small.

Random hexamers were used to reverse transcribe 0.5 to 1 ug of RNA. Multiplex PCR with immunoSEQ amplified the TCR beta CDR3 across 54 Vbeta and 13 Jbeta. TCRdb reprocessed the immunoSEQ multiplex PCR reads with MiXCR, giving one entry per CDR3 protein. The sample holds about 290,000 distinct CDR3 sequences, around nine tenths seen once. Germline assignment: CDR1 MNHEY and CDR2 SVGAGI. The CDR3 consists of 17 residues. V was shortened by 3 bases and J by 0 bases, with 18 bases between the two germline ends. CD8+ and CD4+ T cells from blood underwent TCR beta sequencing, which was carried out in a high-throughput format. TEMRA cells were enriched by FACS, and CD4+ and CD8+ T cells were negatively isolated. Details on this clonotype: What it binds is not known.

Sequencing input: CD8+ T cells from PBMCs. The gene calls are TRBV6-5 and TRBJ2-7; D not resolved. This clonotype was sampled from a human donor with multiple sclerosis. CDR3 loop: CASSYKFSVDASYEQYF. The CDR3 DNA reads TGTGCCAGCAGTTATAAGTTCTCAGTCGATGCCTCCTACGAGCAGTACTTC.